This T cell receptor beta chain was sequenced in a study of regulatory T cells in long-lasting Graves disease (dated by TCRdb to about 2021). The study in broad terms: Patients with newly diagnosed Graves' disease had been on antithyroid drugs for under 3 months. Peripheral blood TCR sequencing and RNA sequencing compared persistent Graves' disease patients with newly diagnosed Graves' disease patients. The study took place in China and was registered as a clinical trial. TCR sequencing covered roughly 13 persistent and approximately 20 newly diagnosed Graves' disease patients, 33 samples in total. General conclusions and limits of the study: As a limitation, the authors acknowledged that the small sample size may reduce accuracy. Sequencing and analysis were limited to the TCR beta chain. More public clonotypes were shared among persistent patients (approximately 3,000) than among newly diagnosed patients (966). Preferential use of TRBV28, TRBJ1-2 and TRBJ2-5 was observed in persistent disease, whereas TRBV20-1 and TRBJ2-1 were favored in newly diagnosed disease. Compared with newly diagnosed patients, patients with persistent Graves' disease had lower TCR Shannon entropy and fewer highly expanded clones, which suggests clonal expansion. The study examined only peripheral blood because the primary lesion, thyroid tissue, could not be accessed.

According to the study, the label for this sample's time point signals: newly diagnosed GD, antithyroid drugs for less than 3 months. RNA was extracted from PBMCs in TRIzol for both TCR sequencing and RNA sequencing. Graves' disease was diagnosed according to American Thyroid Association guidelines. Patients were recruited from an endocrinology department in Xi'an, China. Each patient gave 7 to 9.5 milliliters of peripheral blood, collected in an EDTA anticoagulant tube. PBMCs were isolated by Ficoll Paque Plus density gradient separation without further T cell sorting. An Agilent 2100 Bioanalyzer and agarose gel were used to check RNA quality, while a NanoDrop 2000 measured RNA concentration. This clonotype was recorded many times. Its antigen specificity is not known. No base-level quality is on record; no much larger clone is a single base apart. Library preparation employed multiplex PCR. Sequencing was performed on an Illumina HiSeq 4000. TCR beta libraries were built with iRepertoire HTBI primers and Arm-PCR amplification of CDR3 regions. PCR products were gel purified before sequencing. Regarding the original processing steps: A total of roughly 58 TRBV and some 15 TRBJ segments were identified across samples and were used for gene usage analysis of CDR3 amino acid clonotypes. Filtered high-quality paired reads were merged into contigs using COPE and FqMerger. BLAST was used to align contigs to the IMGT TRBV, TRBD and TRBJ reference genes, and CDR3 was defined following IMGT. Any clonotype with a frequency above 0.1% was classified as a highly expanded clone. Shannon entropy served as the measure of repertoire diversity, while the Gini coefficient captured V-J evenness. Public clonotypes were defined as clonotypes shared by more than one individual. Starting from the raw public reads, TCRdb applied fastp trimming at Q25, assembled clones with MiXCR and retained in-frame beta chains. Merged by CDR3 protein, the rows form single entries marked with the most common genes and DNA. In this record, the V and J calls reflect TCRdb's handling and not the investigators' own analysis. This sample holds some 560,000 distinct CDR3 sequences; about 16% were observed only once. The ten largest clonotypes hold just under 25% of the sample.

In the germline V gene (reference sequence), CDR1 corresponds to LGHDT and CDR2 to YNNKEL. The cysteine opens and the phenylalanine closes a CDR3 of 13 amino acids. Only the CDR3 DNA is retained, 39 bases long and in frame from the first base. The germline ends are 9 bases apart after V is trimmed by 2 bases and J by 5 bases. These data were likewise used in another study, on T cells in Graves' hyperthyroidism and ophthalmopathy. That second publication adds: Stable Graves' hyperthyroidism was defined as no progression to ophthalmopathy during 18 months of follow-up. Hyperthyroidism patients were newly diagnosed, with disease duration under 2 months, and aged 18 to 65 years. Any patient with an uncontrolled infection, another autoimmune disease, pregnancy or lactation was excluded. Clinical symptoms, serum thyroxine and TRAb, thyroid ultrasound, and orbital computed tomography formed the basis for the diagnoses. A first-round RT-PCR of the TCR CDR3 used the HTBI primer set with the Qiagen OneStep RT-PCR kit. Most expanded thyroid clonotypes (frequency above 0.001) were also detected in blood, a finding suggesting that blood repertoires may reflect thyroid immune responses. A 13 V-J signature model separated ophthalmopathy from stable hyperthyroidism, with 87.88% sensitivity and 81.08% specificity in cross-validation and 80%/75% in testing. In validation, the model predicted progression to ophthalmopathy with about 71% sensitivity and less than 80% specificity, a median of about six months before onset. To identify TCR V-J signatures that set the groups apart, the researchers used a discovery cohort of 95 to 100 patients, made up of roughly 45 with Graves' ophthalmopathy and around 58 with stable Graves' hyperthyroidism. Prospective prediction of ophthalmopathy was tested in an independent validation cohort consisting of roughly 20 hyperthyroidism patients and over 15 patients who later progressed to ophthalmopathy. The 100 or so discovery patients were randomly split 7:3 into training and test sets. In addition, the study compared T-cell repertoires in thyroid tissue and in blood from about 6 Graves' hyperthyroidism patients. Once sampling was done, hyperthyroidism patients were given methimazole at a starting dose of 30 mg daily, whereas ophthalmopathy patients were given high-dose intravenous methylprednisolone. Libraries were constructed in a second round of multiplex PCR, after which size selection and purification were performed. Libraries were sequenced paired-end with 100 bp reads on an Illumina HiSeq2000. SOAPnuke was used to process the raw data, with reads discarded if the reads contained adapters or uncalled bases, had a mean Phred below 15, or lacked an exact constant-primer or identifier match. High-quality paired reads were merged with COPE v1.2.5, and unique nucleotide sequences were defined as clonotypes. Clonotypes were aligned to IMGT TRBV, TRBD and TRBJ reference segments using MiTCR v1.1. Analysis was restricted to V-J combinations with a frequency above 0.0001, which covered about 99% of repertoires. The TCS score was defined as F50 (clonal expansion) divided by E x V (chaos), with BLOSUM62-based TCRdist calculated between CDR3 peptides within each V-J. Welch's t-statistics and random forest reduced roughly 540 V-J features to 10 to 15, which were used in a naive Bayes classifier (R e1071). No statistical method was used to fix the sample size in advance, and group allocation was not hidden from the investigators. The paper describes TCR Vbeta CDR3 sequencing of 140 or so peripheral blood samples, made up of around 41 ophthalmopathy patients, around 73 hyperthyroidism patients and roughly 17 progressor patients.

Here the sequenced sample was peripheral blood mononuclear cells (PBMCs), taken at new diagnosis, from a patient treated with antithyroid drugs. Recombination connected TRBV3-1 to TRBJ2-5, with the D segment identity uncertain. This clonotype originated in a woman aged 40 to 65 with Graves disease. Donor details come from another sample of the same person, matched by shared clones. The CDR3: CASSQTRMETQYF. The DNA sequence is as follows: TGTGCCAGCAGCCAAACACGGATGGAGACCCAGTACTTC.